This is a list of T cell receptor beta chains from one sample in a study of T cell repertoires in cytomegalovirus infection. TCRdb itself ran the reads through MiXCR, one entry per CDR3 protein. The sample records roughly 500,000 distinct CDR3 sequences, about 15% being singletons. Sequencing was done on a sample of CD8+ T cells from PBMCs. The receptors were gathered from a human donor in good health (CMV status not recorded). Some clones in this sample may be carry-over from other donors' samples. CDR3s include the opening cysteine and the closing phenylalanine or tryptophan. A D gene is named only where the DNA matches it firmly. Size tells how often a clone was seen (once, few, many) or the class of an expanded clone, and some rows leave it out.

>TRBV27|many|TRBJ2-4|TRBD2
CASSLVTSGSSSKNIQYF
TGTGCCAGCAGTTTAGTGACTAGCGGGAGTAGTTCCAAAAACATTCAGTACTTC
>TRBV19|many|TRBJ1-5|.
CATRPQKGLEDQPQHF
TGTGCCACCCGCCCCCAGAAAGGGTTGGAGGATCAGCCCCAGCATTTT
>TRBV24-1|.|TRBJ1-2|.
CATSDFGRNYGYTF
TGTGCCACCAGTGATTTCGGACGGAACTATGGCTACACCTTC
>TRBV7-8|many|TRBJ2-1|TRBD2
CASSFSAGARNEQFF
TGTGCCAGCAGCTTCTCTGCGGGAGCTAGGAATGAGCAGTTCTTC
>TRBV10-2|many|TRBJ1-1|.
CASTRGGEYTEAFF
TGCGCCAGCACCCGGGGGGGGGAGTACACTGAAGCTTTCTTT
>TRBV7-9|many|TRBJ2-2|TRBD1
CASSFMWGQSTGELFF
TGTGCCAGCAGTTTCATGTGGGGACAGTCCACCGGGGAGCTGTTTTTT
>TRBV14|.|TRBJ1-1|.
CASSQFFSEGAFF
TGTGCCAGCAGCCAATTTTTCTCGGAAGGAGCTTTCTTT
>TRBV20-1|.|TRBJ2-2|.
CSALREKGLNTGELFF
TGCAGTGCTCTACGGGAGAAGGGACTGAACACCGGGGAGCTGTTTTTT
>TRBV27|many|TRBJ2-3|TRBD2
CASSSPLLLAGGPSTDTQYF
TGTGCCAGCAGTTCCCCTTTATTGCTAGCGGGGGGGCCTAGCACAGATACGCAGTATTTT
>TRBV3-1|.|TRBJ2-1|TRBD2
CASSQEISGPLYNEQFF
TGTGCCAGCAGCCAAGAGATTAGCGGGCCCCTCTACAATGAGCAGTTCTTC
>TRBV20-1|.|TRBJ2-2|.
CSARANRQSNTGELFF
TGCAGTGCTAGAGCGAATCGGCAATCGAACACCGGGGAGCTGTTTTTT
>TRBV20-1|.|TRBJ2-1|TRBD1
CSARDTDRAIYNEQFF
TGCAGTGCTAGAGATACCGACAGGGCAATCTACAATGAGCAGTTCTTC
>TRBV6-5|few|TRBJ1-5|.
CASSYSGAQPQHF
TGTGCCAGCAGTTACAGCGGGGCTCAGCCCCAGCATTTT
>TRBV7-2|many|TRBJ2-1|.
CASSLEKQPNEQFF
TGTGCCAGCAGCTTAGAGAAGCAACCCAATGAGCAGTTCTTC
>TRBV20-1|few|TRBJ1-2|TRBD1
CSAKSGTGVLNGYTF
TGCAGTGCTAAGAGTGGGACAGGGGTGTTGAATGGCTACACCTTC
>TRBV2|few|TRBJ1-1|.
CASIRTLEAFF
TGTGCCAGCATTCGGACATTAGAAGCTTTCTTT
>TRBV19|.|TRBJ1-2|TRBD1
CASNPGQVGYYGYTF
TGTGCCAGTAATCCGGGACAGGTGGGGTACTATGGCTACACCTTC
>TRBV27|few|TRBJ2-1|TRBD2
CASSPRLARRGEQFF
TGTGCCAGCAGCCCAAGACTAGCACGACGCGGTGAGCAGTTCTTC
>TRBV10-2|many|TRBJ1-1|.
CASSEYRVGNTEAFF
TGCGCCAGCAGTGAGTACCGGGTGGGGAACACTGAAGCTTTCTTT
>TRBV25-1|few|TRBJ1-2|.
CASSEWGSSYGYTF
TGTGCCAGCAGTGAATGGGGATCCAGCTATGGCTACACCTTC
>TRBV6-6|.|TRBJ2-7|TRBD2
CASSFRTSGPFHEQYF
TGTGCCAGCAGTTTCAGGACTAGCGGTCCCTTCCACGAGCAGTACTTC
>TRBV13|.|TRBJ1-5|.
CASSLRAKANQPQHF
TGTGCCAGCAGCTTAAGGGCGAAGGCCAATCAGCCCCAGCATTTT
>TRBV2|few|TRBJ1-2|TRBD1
CASTGNRDRGLRDYGYTF
TGTGCCAGCACCGGAAACCGGGACAGGGGGCTCCGGGACTATGGCTACACCTTC
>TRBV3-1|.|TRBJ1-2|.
CASSQAVEGVYGYTF
TGTGCCAGCAGCCAAGCAGTTGAGGGCGTCTATGGCTACACCTTC
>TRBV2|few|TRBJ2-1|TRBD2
CASTPGLAGGYNEQFF
TGTGCCAGCACCCCGGGACTAGCGGGAGGTTACAATGAGCAGTTCTTC
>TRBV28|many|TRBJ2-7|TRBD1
CASSLDRGLYEQYF
TGTGCCAGCAGCCTGGACAGGGGGCTCTACGAGCAGTACTTC
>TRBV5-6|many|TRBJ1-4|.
CASSEGVGSEKLFF
TGTGCCAGCAGCGAGGGGGTTGGCAGTGAAAAACTGTTTTTT
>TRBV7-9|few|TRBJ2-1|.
CASSFGENEQFF
TGTGCCAGCAGCTTCGGAGAAAATGAGCAGTTCTTC
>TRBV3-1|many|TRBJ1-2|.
CASSQDRDGYTF
TGTGCCAGCAGCCAAGATCGGGACGGCTACACCTTC